A selection of T cell receptor beta chains follows, all from one sample in a study of T cell repertoires in cytomegalovirus infection. MiXCR, run by TCRdb on the reads, gives a single entry per CDR3 protein. The sample has 160,000 or so distinct CDR3 sequences; about 20% are singletons. No antigen is known for these receptors. Here the sequenced sample was CD8+ T cells from cultured PBMCs, taken from culture after CMV antigen stimulation. These receptors were obtained from a human donor in good health (CMV status not recorded). Some clones in this sample may be carry-over from other donors' samples. Each CDR3 is given with its conserved first and last residue. Fields, in order: V gene, D gene, clone size, J gene, CDR3 protein, CDR3 DNA. The D gene is left open where the match is weak. A clone size is listed for some rows: how often the clone was seen (once, few, many), or a class if it is expanded.

>TRBV6-2/TRBV6-3|NA|once|TRBJ1-2
CASSLGPLGYTF
TGTGCCAGCAGTTTGGGACCTCTGGGCTACACCTTC
>TRBV7-2|TRBD1|many|TRBJ1-6
CASSLKGQGENNSPLHF
TGTGCCAGCAGCTTAAAAGGACAGGGGGAAAATAATTCACCCCTCCACTTT
>TRBV7-3|NA|NA|TRBJ2-7
CASSLEAVGSYEQYF
TGTGCCAGCAGCTTAGAGGCGGTGGGCTCCTACGAGCAGTACTTC
>TRBV7-6|NA|NA|TRBJ2-7
CASSLAQAGSYEQYF
TGTGCCAGCAGCTTAGCGCAAGCCGGGTCCTACGAGCAGTACTTC
>TRBV7-9|NA|NA|TRBJ1-5
CASSAEGPLNQPQHF
TGTGCCAGCAGCGCCGAGGGGCCCCTCAATCAGCCCCAGCATTTT
>TRBV6-6|NA|many|TRBJ2-3
CASSSGGPPYTQYF
TGTGCCAGCAGTTCGGGGGGCCCCCCTTATACGCAGTATTTT
>TRBV7-8|TRBD2|few|TRBJ2-3
CASSLTALAGVGTDTQYF
TGTGCCAGCAGCTTAACAGCTCTAGCGGGGGTCGGTACAGATACGCAGTATTTT
>TRBV27|NA|NA|TRBJ2-7
CATSREKGDYEQYF
TGTGCCACCTCCCGGGAGAAAGGCGACTACGAGCAGTACTTC
>TRBV7-6|TRBD1|NA|TRBJ1-5
CASSLDGQDNNQPQHF
TGTGCCAGCAGCTTAGACGGACAGGACAACAATCAGCCCCAGCATTTT
>TRBV5-5|NA|NA|TRBJ2-5
CASSLAGSVETQYF
TGTGCCAGCAGCTTGGCCGGATCGGTGGAGACCCAGTACTTC
>TRBV4-2|NA|NA|TRBJ2-1
CASSQDYRVGYTEQFF
TGTGCCAGCAGCCAAGATTACAGGGTGGGCTATACTGAGCAGTTCTTC
>TRBV7-2|NA|NA|TRBJ1-3
CASSLPRGPSGNTIYF
TGTGCCAGCAGCTTACCTCGGGGCCCCTCTGGAAACACCATATATTTT
>TRBV6-2/TRBV6-3|TRBD2|few|TRBJ2-3
CASSDGVLILAGSHF
TGTGCCAGCAGCGACGGGGTGCTAATACTAGCGGGGTCGCATTTT
>TRBV4-1|NA|NA|TRBJ1-5
CASSQAGRGGGNQPQHF
TGCGCCAGCAGCCAAGCGGGGAGGGGTGGAGGCAATCAGCCCCAGCATTTT
>TRBV4-1|NA|NA|TRBJ1-2
CASSQETPPGPTNYGYTF
TGCGCCAGCAGCCAAGAGACGCCTCCGGGACCGACTAACTATGGCTACACCTTC
>TRBV7-2|TRBD2|NA|TRBJ2-4
CASTNRTSGGWAKNIQYF
TGTGCCAGCACAAATAGGACTAGCGGGGGGTGGGCCAAAAACATTCAGTACTTC
>TRBV6-2/TRBV6-3|TRBD2|once|TRBJ2-1
CASSYSLGGSSYNEQFF
TGTGCCAGCAGTTACTCTCTGGGGGGGAGCTCCTACAATGAGCAGTTCTTC
>TRBV7-9|NA|NA|TRBJ1-2
CASSSFGTNYGYTF
TGTGCCAGCAGCTCTTTCGGGACTAACTATGGCTACACCTTC
>TRBV12-3/TRBV12-4|NA|few|TRBJ1-3
CASSWDTIYF
TGTGCCAGCAGTTGGGACACCATATATTTT
>TRBV27|NA|few|TRBJ2-1
CASSPGTGYEQFF
TGTGCCAGCTCCCCAGGGACGGGATATGAGCAGTTCTTC
>TRBV10-3|TRBD2|NA|TRBJ2-1
CAISEVRGSSYNEQFF
TGTGCCATCAGTGAGGTGCGGGGGAGCTCCTACAATGAGCAGTTCTTC
>TRBV27|NA|few|TRBJ1-2
CASRLSGLYGYTF
TGTGCCAGCCGTCTCTCAGGGCTTTATGGCTACACCTTC
>TRBV19|NA|NA|TRBJ1-1
CASSIRGDWEAFF
TGTGCCAGTAGTATTCGGGGCGACTGGGAAGCTTTCTTT
>TRBV19|TRBD1|NA|TRBJ1-1
CASSIEARGRDTEAFF
TGTGCCAGTAGTATAGAGGCCAGGGGGAGGGACACTGAAGCTTTCTTT
>TRBV7-9|NA|NA|TRBJ1-3
CASSPGRGNTIYF
TGTGCCAGCAGCCCCGGGAGAGGAAACACCATATATTTT
>TRBV7-2|TRBD1|few|TRBJ1-4
CASSFRTGLTNEKLFF
TGTGCCAGCAGCTTCCGGACAGGGCTGACTAATGAAAAACTGTTTTTT
>TRBV12-3/TRBV12-4|NA|NA|TRBJ2-3
CASTPTGNTQYF
TGTGCCAGCACCCCTACAGGGAATACGCAGTATTTT
>TRBV2|NA|NA|TRBJ1-4
CASIVLEGGFNEKLFF
TGTGCCAGCATAGTCCTGGAAGGGGGATTTAATGAAAAACTGTTTTTT
>TRBV12-3/TRBV12-4|NA|NA|TRBJ1-1
CASSPGQSNTEAFF
TGTGCCAGCAGTCCTGGACAGTCGAACACTGAAGCTTTCTTT
>TRBV12-3/TRBV12-4|NA|few|TRBJ1-2
CASNPTVGGPGGYTF
TGTGCCAGCAATCCCACCGTAGGGGGGCCGGGTGGCTACACCTTC
>TRBV6-2/TRBV6-3|TRBD2|NA|TRBJ2-3
CASSRPGGAGPTDTQYF
TGTGCCAGCAGCCGACCGGGAGGCGCGGGCCCCACAGATACGCAGTATTTT
>TRBV28|NA|NA|TRBJ1-5
CASSLQVDLDQPQHF
TGTGCCAGCAGTTTGCAGGTGGACTTGGATCAGCCCCAGCATTTT
>TRBV2|TRBD2|once|TRBJ2-1
CASSEPGLARNNEQFF
TGTGCCAGCAGTGAACCGGGACTAGCTCGCAACAATGAGCAGTTCTTC
>TRBV7-6|NA|few|TRBJ2-1
CASSPWGREQFF
TGTGCCAGCAGCCCTTGGGGCAGGGAGCAGTTCTTC
>TRBV7-8|NA|few|TRBJ1-5
CASSPLSRVTSNQPQHF
TGTGCCAGCAGCCCTTTATCCAGGGTTACTAGCAATCAGCCCCAGCATTTT
>TRBV11-3|NA|NA|TRBJ1-6
CASSLLGQSSYNSPLHF
TGTGCCAGCAGCTTGCTTGGACAGTCCTCCTATAATTCACCCCTCCACTTT
>TRBV10-2|TRBD1|NA|TRBJ2-3
CASSPTGAGTDTQYF
TGCGCCAGCAGTCCGACAGGGGCGGGCACAGATACGCAGTATTTT
>TRBV4-1|NA|NA|TRBJ2-7
CASSQGDRDLTYEQYF
TGCGCCAGCAGCCAGGGAGACAGGGACTTAACCTACGAGCAGTACTTC
>TRBV29-1|TRBD1|few|TRBJ1-1
CSVLGTGVNTEAFF
TGCAGCGTCCTCGGGACAGGGGTGAACACTGAAGCTTTCTTT
>TRBV7-6|NA|NA|TRBJ2-1
CASSLANRQPLYNEQFF
TGTGCCAGCAGCTTAGCAAACCGACAGCCCCTCTACAATGAGCAGTTCTTC
>TRBV29-1|NA|NA|TRBJ1-1
CSVAGFGPGVGFF
TGCAGCGTCGCTGGTTTTGGTCCAGGAGTAGGTTTCTTT
>TRBV7-2|NA|few|TRBJ1-5
CASSPLGESGQPQHF
TGTGCCAGCAGCCCATTAGGGGAGAGCGGCCAGCCCCAGCATTTT
>TRBV27|TRBD1|NA|TRBJ2-5
CASSSRTGLEETQYF
TGTGCCAGCAGTTCCCGGACAGGATTAGAAGAGACCCAGTACTTC
>TRBV5-6|NA|NA|TRBJ2-2
CASSFGTPNTGELFF
TGTGCCAGCAGCTTCGGGACACCGAACACCGGGGAGCTGTTTTTT
>TRBV20-1|TRBD1|NA|TRBJ1-5
CSAEGWTGQDSNQPQHF
TGCAGTGCCGAGGGGTGGACAGGGCAAGATAGCAATCAGCCCCAGCATTTT
>TRBV12-3/TRBV12-4|NA|NA|TRBJ1-4
CASRPNRVDEKLFF
TGTGCCAGCAGACCCAACAGGGTTGATGAAAAACTGTTTTTT
>TRBV7-9|TRBD1|NA|TRBJ2-2
CASGGLSTGANTGELFF
TGTGCCAGCGGAGGCCTGTCGACAGGGGCCAACACCGGGGAGCTGTTTTTT
>TRBV7-8|NA|few|TRBJ2-7
CASSTRGVYYEQYF
TGTGCCAGCAGCACCCGCGGGGTCTACTACGAGCAGTACTTC
>TRBV4-3|TRBD2|NA|TRBJ2-3
CASSQDDASGGFTDTQYF
TGCGCCAGCAGCCAAGATGATGCTAGCGGGGGGTTCACAGATACGCAGTATTTT
>TRBV7-9|TRBD2|NA|TRBJ2-1
CASSRTSGGYSEQFF
TGTGCCAGCAGCCGGACTAGCGGGGGCTACAGTGAGCAGTTCTTC
>TRBV9|TRBD1|NA|TRBJ2-7
CASSPQTGIGSYEQYF
TGTGCCAGCAGCCCCCAGACAGGGATTGGGAGCTACGAGCAGTACTTC
>TRBV11-1|NA|NA|TRBJ1-1
CASSLNGREGLNTEAFF
TGTGCCAGCAGCTTAAACGGCAGGGAGGGCTTGAACACTGAAGCTTTCTTT
>TRBV7-2|NA|few|TRBJ2-1
CASMMLGPSSYNEQFF
TGTGCCAGCATGATGTTGGGTCCTAGCTCCTACAATGAGCAGTTCTTC
>TRBV7-9|NA|NA|TRBJ2-3
CASSPADGTDTQYF
TGTGCCAGCAGCCCCGCGGACGGAACAGATACGCAGTATTTT
>TRBV4-3|NA|NA|TRBJ1-2
CASSQGANRGYTF
TGCGCCAGCAGCCAAGGAGCGAACAGGGGCTACACCTTC
>TRBV4-3|NA|many|TRBJ2-7
CASSQGHVGASEQYF
TGCGCCAGCAGCCAAGGTCACGTCGGGGCCTCCGAGCAGTACTTC
>TRBV7-2|TRBD1|NA|TRBJ2-7
CASSGGQGPSYEQYF
TGTGCCAGCAGCGGCGGACAGGGACCTTCCTACGAGCAGTACTTC
>TRBV6-1|NA|NA|TRBJ1-5
CASSEFIRTADNQPQHF
TGTGCCAGCAGTGAATTTATAAGGACAGCAGATAATCAGCCCCAGCATTTT
>TRBV20-1|NA|NA|TRBJ1-5
CSARERGLGNQPQHF
TGCAGTGCTAGGGAGAGGGGATTGGGCAATCAGCCCCAGCATTTT
>TRBV6-5|NA|NA|TRBJ2-3
CASSYSLDTDTQYF
TGTGCCAGCAGTTACTCTCTTGACACAGATACGCAGTATTTT